These T cell receptor beta chains were read from a single sample in a study of cytomegalovirus exposure and HLA in healthy donors. Profiling relied on immunoSEQ multiplex PCR, and the TCRdb table lists in-frame clones only, not all of them. The sample data list under 150,000 clones. Material for sequencing was PBMCs. These receptors were collected from a middle-aged man in good health and CMV-seronegative. Each CDR3 is given with its conserved first and last residue. A D gene is named only where the DNA matches it firmly.

v_gene: TRBV7-6
j_gene: TRBJ1-5
d_gene: -
CDR3aa: CASSLGAGTDSNQPQHF
CDR3nt: TGTGCCAGCAGCTTAGGTGCGGGGACCGATAGCAATCAGCCCCAGCATTTT

v_gene: TRBV29-1
j_gene: TRBJ1-1
d_gene: -
CDR3aa: CSVETLGSVTEAFF
CDR3nt: TGCAGCGTTGAGACTCTAGGGAGTGTCACTGAAGCTTTCTTT

v_gene: TRBV9
j_gene: TRBJ2-5
d_gene: TRBD2
CDR3aa: CASSVESSGVETQYF
CDR3nt: TGTGCCAGCAGCGTAGAGTCTAGCGGTGTGGAGACCCAGTACTTC

v_gene: TRBV5-4
j_gene: TRBJ2-1
d_gene: TRBD2
CDR3aa: CASSLGAGGSWNEQFF
CDR3nt: TGTGCCAGCAGCTTGGGAGCGGGGGGCTCTTGGAATGAGCAGTTCTTC

v_gene: TRBV5-1
j_gene: TRBJ2-7
d_gene: TRBD1
CDR3aa: CASSLGGTGKSEQYF
CDR3nt: TGCGCCAGCAGCTTGGGCGGGACAGGGAAATCCGAGCAGTACTTC

v_gene: TRBV28
j_gene: TRBJ1-6
d_gene: TRBD1
CDR3aa: CASSPGQGSSYNSPLHF
CDR3nt: TGTGCCAGCAGTCCGGGACAGGGAAGTTCCTATAATTCACCCCTCCACTTT

v_gene: TRBV6-5
j_gene: TRBJ1-2
d_gene: TRBD1
CDR3aa: CASSSGTVYGYTF
CDR3nt: TGTGCCAGCAGTTCCGGGACAGTCTATGGCTACACCTTC

v_gene: TRBV5-1
j_gene: TRBJ1-4
d_gene: -
CDR3aa: CASRSGATNEKLFF
CDR3nt: TGCGCCAGCAGGTCAGGGGCAACTAATGAAAAACTGTTTTTT

v_gene: TRBV5-1
j_gene: TRBJ2-3
d_gene: TRBD1
CDR3aa: CASSSPQGGRKTDTQYF
CDR3nt: TGCGCCAGCAGCTCCCCCCAAGGGGGCAGGAAAACAGATACGCAGTATTTT

v_gene: TRBV14
j_gene: TRBJ1-1
d_gene: -
CDR3aa: CASSYSGGTEAFF
CDR3nt: TGTGCCAGCAGCTATTCCGGGGGGACTGAAGCTTTCTTT

v_gene: TRBV5-1
j_gene: TRBJ2-7
d_gene: TRBD2
CDR3aa: CASSSGGGAGYEQYF
CDR3nt: TGCGCCAGCAGCTCGGGGGGGGGCGCGGGCTACGAGCAGTACTTC

v_gene: TRBV6-5
j_gene: TRBJ2-7
d_gene: -
CDR3aa: CASSYSSWDYEQYF
CDR3nt: TGTGCCAGCAGTTACTCCTCTTGGGACTACGAGCAGTACTTC

v_gene: TRBV18
j_gene: TRBJ1-5
d_gene: TRBD1
CDR3aa: CASSPQGQNQPQHF
CDR3nt: TGTGCCAGCTCACCCCAGGGACAGAATCAGCCCCAGCATTTT

v_gene: TRBV7-9
j_gene: TRBJ2-5
d_gene: -
CDR3aa: CASSPVGGSAGTQYF
CDR3nt: TGTGCCAGCAGCCCTGTAGGAGGGAGCGCGGGGACCCAGTACTTC

v_gene: TRBV4-1
j_gene: TRBJ1-6
d_gene: -
CDR3aa: CASSQGTHNSPLHF
CDR3nt: TGCGCCAGCAGCCAAGGGACACATAATTCACCCCTCCACTTT

v_gene: TRBV5-1
j_gene: TRBJ1-4
d_gene: -
CDR3aa: CASSVWGGSTNEKLFF
CDR3nt: TGCGCCAGCAGCGTCTGGGGGGGCTCGACTAATGAAAAACTGTTTTTT